This is a list of T cell receptor beta chains from one sample in a study of shared clonotypes between healthy human individuals. Using immunoSEQ multiplex PCR, the repertoire was profiled, and TCRdb retains in-frame clones only, with some absent. The profile shows some 550,000 clones, more than 95% of them singletons. Material: naive CD4+ T cells sorted from blood. All receptors come from a woman in her 30s in good health. Both conserved end residues are trimmed from each CDR3. D genes are given only for firm matches.

d_call | j_call | v_call | cdr3_aa
TRBD1 | TRBJ2-5 | TRBV28 | ASRYDRGTETQY
. | TRBJ1-1 | TRBV6-5 | ASSLGRVSTEAF
. | TRBJ1-5 | TRBV18 | ASSPGEGGWQPQH
TRBD2 | TRBJ2-3 | TRBV6-5 | ASSPLAGVTDTQY
TRBD1 | TRBJ2-7 | TRBV7-3 | ASSPGTGDLEQY
TRBD2 | TRBJ2-3 | TRBV28 | ASSSMTSGLRADTQY
TRBD1 | TRBJ1-5 | TRBV28 | ASSQLGQGFSSNQPQH
TRBD2 | TRBJ2-7 | TRBV5-4 | ASSAPGLAGAQGREQY
. | TRBJ2-2 | TRBV15 | ATSRAGHTGELF
. | TRBJ1-4 | TRBV7-9 | ASSPWGLDEKLF
. | TRBJ2-7 | TRBV6-5 | ASSYSSGRPYEQY
. | TRBJ1-4 | TRBV27 | ASSPRTLTNEKLF
. | TRBJ1-1 | TRBV9 | ASSPRIEAF
TRBD1 | TRBJ2-7 | TRBV19 | ASRALPGQGVFEQY
. | TRBJ2-5 | TRBV2 | ASSEMRGAFETQY
TRBD2 | TRBJ2-3 | TRBV28 | ASSLSGSLNTQY
. | TRBJ1-2 | TRBV19 | ASSTQPTGYGYT
TRBD2 | TRBJ2-1 | TRBV6-4 | ASSQPPGLGNHEQF
. | TRBJ1-5 | TRBV11-2 | ASSSSAGTNPQH
. | TRBJ1-4 | TRBV15 | ATSRDQGGTNEKLF
. | TRBJ1-1 | TRBV18 | ASSPQGGDTEAF
TRBD1 | TRBJ2-7 | TRBV5-8 | ASSGYLGQGIYEQY
TRBD2 | TRBJ2-7 | TRBV27 | ASTSLASGFHEQY
. | TRBJ2-6 | TRBV18 | ASSPDTSGANVLT
. | TRBJ1-1 | TRBV5-1 | ASSSEGTEAF
. | TRBJ2-5 | TRBV10-1 | AGGPQETQY
TRBD2 | TRBJ2-7 | TRBV6-5 | ASSYASGSSYEQY
. | TRBJ2-5 | TRBV4-1 | ASSQEPPVGEFKTQY
TRBD2 | TRBJ2-5 | TRBV9 | ASSPGLERQETQY
. | TRBJ2-5 | TRBV2 | ASRSDQETQY
. | TRBJ1-1 | TRBV6-4 | ASSDSALNTEAF
. | TRBJ1-2 | TRBV15 | ATSRDRWGAGYT
. | TRBJ2-7 | TRBV28 | ASRLKGTEYYEQY
TRBD2 | TRBJ2-1 | TRBV7-9 | ASTGTSVNYNEQF
TRBD2 | TRBJ2-5 | TRBV6-1 | ASSETMTGRARETQY
. | TRBJ1-3 | TRBV9 | ASSDGTPGNTIY
. | TRBJ2-7 | TRBV18 | ASSLGQNYEQY
. | TRBJ1-4 | TRBV5-1 | ASSLVSANEKLF
. | TRBJ1-4 | TRBV28 | ASSQPGLTLGEKLF
. | TRBJ1-1 | TRBV29-1 | SVRQANPGTEAF
TRBD1 | TRBJ1-1 | TRBV7-6 | ASSLTDREGIEAF
TRBD1 | TRBJ1-1 | TRBV28 | ASRPGTVYTEAF
. | TRBJ1-4 | TRBV25-1 | ASSDWPTHEKLF
TRBD2 | TRBJ2-5 | TRBV10-3 | AISGTSGAQETQY
. | TRBJ1-1 | TRBV7-8 | ASSLSSRVNTEAF
. | TRBJ2-3 | TRBV21-1 | ASSKELCVNTDTQY
. | TRBJ2-2 | TRBV4-1 | ASSPLWRSIAGELF
. | TRBJ2-3 | TRBV4-1 | ASSQTVSGTDTQY
TRBD1 | TRBJ1-4 | TRBV2 | ASSGQGLNEKLF
. | TRBJ1-5 | TRBV19 | ASTPGLHSNQPQH
TRBD1 | TRBJ1-6 | TRBV28 | ASRKNRGSSSPLH
. | TRBJ1-4 | TRBV6-5 | ASSLTIATNEKLF
. | TRBJ2-5 | TRBV30 | AWSARETQY